The 6 T cell receptor beta chains given below trace back to one sample, sequenced in a study of OX40 agonist ivuxolimab in advanced cancers. Measured with immunoSEQ multiplex PCR; TCRdb has only the in-frame clones, and not every one. The sample records 45,000 to 55,000 clones, around 80% being singletons. The specimen comprised CD4+ or CD8+ T cells sorted from blood, sampled in a trial of the OX40 agonist ivuxolimab. These receptor sequences come from an adult with an advanced solid tumor such as melanoma, head and neck, liver or kidney cancer.

The chain is built from TRBV10-3 and TRBJ2-1; D is undetermined. V lost 4 bases to trimming and J lost 6 bases, with 7 bases between them. The length of the CDR3 is 12 residues. CDR1 is ENHRY, CDR2 SYGVKD, per germline. The CDR3 here is CAISGVGNEQFF. CDR3 bases: TGTGCCATCAGTGGCGTGGGCAATGAGCAGTTCTTC.

This chain connects TRBV10-3 to TRBJ2-7, with 7 bases aligning to TRBD2. V trimming: 11 bases; J trimming: 7 bases; junction bases outside the gene matches: 23. Germline V gives CDR1 ENHRY, CDR2 SYGVKD. The CDR3 is made up of 16 amino acids. The CDR3 DNA reads as TGTGCCGCATGTCCCCTAGCGGAACCCGGGACGGGGGAGCAGTACTTC. This sequence encodes CAACPLAEPGTGEQYF.

The chain couples TRBV7-9 to TRBJ2-7, with D perhaps TRBD2 (6 bases). Germline CDR1 reads SEHNR; CDR2 reads FQNEAQ (reference sequence). The germline V and J ends were trimmed by 7 bases and 0 bases, with 19 bases remaining between them. The CDR3 covers 16 residues. CDR3 loop: CASTPGDHLGSYEQYF. CDR3 nucleotide sequence: TGTGCCAGCACCCCGGGGGACCACTTGGGCTCCTACGAGCAGTACTTC.

In this sample, this clone turned up once. The chain has TRBV7-9 and TRBJ2-3; D is possibly TRBD2 (6 bases). Germline values: CDR1 SEHNR, CDR2 FQNEAQ (reference sequence). V was shortened by 6 bases and J by 0 bases, with 25 bases between the two germline ends. The CDR3 has 19 amino acids. The CDR3 is CASSPGRGVIQASTDTQYF. The CDR3 bases are TGTGCCAGCAGTCCCGGGCGCGGGGTGATTCAAGCTAGCACAGATACGCAGTATTTT.

V and J are TRBV7-4 and TRBJ1-6; 9 bases map to TRBD1. Germline assignment: CDR1 SGHVT and CDR2 SQSDAQ. This CDR3 spans 19 amino acids. V dropped 5 bases and J dropped 0; count of bases not matched to a gene: 11. For the CDR3, the DNA is TGTGCCAGCAGCCAGCGAAACAGGGGGCGAAGCTCCTATAATTCACCCCTCCACTTT. It yields the protein CASSQRNRGRSSYNSPLHF.

The chain employs TRBV9 and TRBJ2-5; D possibly corresponds to TRBD1 (5 bases). V lost 4 bases, J lost 5 bases, and 12 bases lay in between. The CDR3 runs to 13 residues. The germline V gene encodes CDR1 SGDLS and CDR2 YYNGEE. Written as DNA, the CDR3 is TGTGCCAGCAGCCGAGGACAATGGGAGACCCAGTACTTC. It encodes CASSRGQWETQYF.